This T cell receptor beta chain is from a study of OX40 agonist ivuxolimab in advanced cancers. Overall study context: Dose-escalation patients suffered from hepatocellular carcinoma, melanoma, renal cell or head and neck cancer. Partial responses were observed in three patients, of whom one had hepatocellular carcinoma and two had cutaneous melanoma.

Study observations and caveats: Compared with CD4+, CD8+ T cells on average had more expanded clones.

The CDR3 runs 15 residues. The V end lost 2 bases, the J end lost 2 bases, and 12 bases lay between the germline ends. Germline V gene data show CDR1 as SGHDT and CDR2 as YYEEEE. Clones were sequenced by immunoSEQ multiplex PCR, and TCRdb holds only the in-frame ones, with some missing. The table includes around 22,000 clones, 70% to 90% detected once. As to this clone: Antigen specificity is unknown.

This clonotype originated in an adult with an advanced solid tumor such as melanoma, head and neck, liver or kidney cancer. The specimen was CD4+ or CD8+ T cells sorted from blood, collected in a trial of the OX40 agonist ivuxolimab. V and J are TRBV5-6 and TRBJ2-3; D remains ambiguous. The CDR3 loop reads CASSLQRSYTDTQYF. CDR3 DNA: TGTGCCAGCAGCTTACAACGGTCTTACACAGATACGCAGTATTTT. The entire variable domain, with the rest obtained from reference TRBV5-6 and TRBJ2-3, is as follows: DAGVTQSPTHLIKTRGQQVTLRCSPKSGHDTVSWYQQALGQGPQFIFQYYEEEERQRGNFPDRFSGHQFPNYSSELNVNALLLGDSALYLCASSLQRSYTDTQYFGPGTRLTVL.